The rows below give T cell receptor beta chains drawn from one sample of a study of identical twins. MiXCR, run by TCRdb on the 5' RACE reads, gives a single entry per CDR3 protein. The table has around 470,000 distinct CDR3 sequences, 14% seen once. These same records also appear under a second study, on yellow fever vaccine responses in identical twins.

Specimen: CD4+ T cells sorted from blood. These receptors were collected from a woman aged 18-29 years in good health. Both conserved end residues are part of each CDR3. Each record gives: CDR3 length, V gene, J gene, clone size, CDR3 protein. Only part of the rows carry a size: once, few, many, or a class if the clone is expanded.

15	TRBV29-1	TRBJ1-1	NA	CSVEVRGRMNTEAFF
12	TRBV6-5	TRBJ1-1	few	CASSAPGTEAFF
12	TRBV20-1	TRBJ2-5	NA	CSAHGQRETQYF
12	TRBV5-6	TRBJ2-5	few	CASSSTAETQYF
15	TRBV5-1	TRBJ2-2	NA	CASSTPIRAGGELFF
17	TRBV7-2	TRBJ2-4	NA	CASSSPGLALAKNIQYF
15	TRBV4-1	TRBJ2-1	NA	CASSHPSGTYNEQFF
14	TRBV5-1	TRBJ2-3	few	CASSRDSRTDTQYF
12	TRBV12-3/TRBV12-4	TRBJ1-6	few	CASSRTDSPLHF
15	TRBV11-2	TRBJ2-4	few	CASSLYSRPDAIQYF
14	TRBV29-1	TRBJ2-3	NA	CSYRRDQQPDTQYF
13	TRBV11-2	TRBJ2-2	many	CASSLALGGELFF
15	TRBV2	TRBJ2-3	few	CASSVLAGSTDTQYF
15	TRBV3-1	TRBJ1-2	few	CASSQEGNPRGGYTF
14	TRBV11-2	TRBJ1-2	few	CASSSRGANYGYTF
13	TRBV6-2/TRBV6-3	TRBJ2-7	few	CASTVVSSYEQYF
15	TRBV6-1	TRBJ2-5	few	CASRAPGRDRETQYF
12	TRBV6-1	TRBJ2-3	NA	CASDSRTDTQYF
17	TRBV11-2	TRBJ2-2	few	CASSSTSGKRYTGELFF
16	TRBV5-5	TRBJ1-5	few	CASSLDLTPFNQPQHF
15	TRBV5-1	TRBJ2-1	many	CASSSTGTGLNEQFF
14	TRBV7-3	TRBJ2-3	few	CASKRTAGTDTQYF